The T cell receptor beta chain described here comes from a study of T cells in Graves' hyperthyroidism and ophthalmopathy. Study results and caveats: The blood repertoire included most of the expanded thyroid clonotypes above 0.001.

Amplified regions were TCR beta CDR3 sequences from RNA transcripts. TCR CDR3 underwent first-round RT-PCR with the HTBI primer set. TCRdb fed the multiplex PCR reads into MiXCR, producing one record per CDR3 protein. The table has 450,000 to 650,000 distinct CDR3 sequences, under 25% seen once. In the case of this clonotype: The antigen is undetermined.

The trim removed 4 bases at V and 7 bases at J, leaving 13 bases unmatched. CDR3 length equals 17 residues. The sample was blood. The sequence was collected from a man between 18 and 29 years old with Graves' hyperthyroidism. This chain joins TRBV12-3 or TRBV12-4 and TRBJ1-2; 12 positions match TRBD1. CDR3 sequence (DNA): TGTGCCAGCAGTTCGTCCTCCGCGGGACAGGGGGCTCGTGGCTACACCTTC. As protein: CASSSSSAGQGARGYTF.